A selection of T cell receptor beta chains follows, all from one sample in a study of OX40 agonist ivuxolimab in advanced cancers. Produced via immunoSEQ multiplex PCR; TCRdb's table is partial and in-frame only. This sample has about 15,000 clones, with about three quarters found just once. The sample was CD4+ or CD8+ T cells sorted from blood, taken in a trial of the OX40 agonist ivuxolimab. These receptors originate from an adult with an advanced solid tumor such as melanoma, head and neck, liver or kidney cancer. CDR3s include the opening cysteine and the closing phenylalanine or tryptophan. The D gene is left open where the match is weak. Clone sizes are given selectively: once, few, many, or a class where the clone is expanded.

abundance: once
v_gene: TRBV27
d_gene: TRBD1
j_gene: TRBJ1-5
CDR3nt: TGTGCCAGCAGTTTAAACAGGGGGCAAGATCAGCCCCAGCATTTT
CDR3aa: CASSLNRGQDQPQHF

abundance: -
v_gene: TRBV4-1
d_gene: -
j_gene: TRBJ2-1
CDR3nt: TGCGCCAGCAGCCAATCCCCGGGAAACTCCTACAATGAGCAGTTCTTC
CDR3aa: CASSQSPGNSYNEQFF

abundance: medium-sized
v_gene: TRBV4-1
d_gene: -
j_gene: TRBJ2-7
CDR3nt: TGCGCCAGCAGCCAGTCCTCAAGGAGCTACGAGCAGTACTTC
CDR3aa: CASSQSSRSYEQYF

abundance: -
v_gene: TRBV9
d_gene: TRBD2
j_gene: TRBJ2-1
CDR3nt: TGTGCCAGCAGCGCGAGTCTAGCGGGGGTCGACAATGAGCAGTTCTTC
CDR3aa: CASSASLAGVDNEQFF

abundance: -
v_gene: TRBV11-2
d_gene: -
j_gene: TRBJ1-3
CDR3nt: TGTGCCAGCAGCTTAGTCTCCTCTGGAAACACCATATATTTT
CDR3aa: CASSLVSSGNTIYF

abundance: -
v_gene: TRBV5-8
d_gene: -
j_gene: TRBJ2-7
CDR3nt: TGTGCCAGCAGCTTTGGGGGAATTAATCTCTACGAGCAGTACTTC
CDR3aa: CASSFGGINLYEQYF

abundance: many
v_gene: TRBV7-8
d_gene: -
j_gene: TRBJ2-5
CDR3nt: TGTGCCAGCAGCTTCCCCCGCGGAGGGGGCGGAGCGGAGACCCAGTACTTC
CDR3aa: CASSFPRGGGGAETQYF

abundance: -
v_gene: TRBV6-6
d_gene: -
j_gene: TRBJ2-2
CDR3nt: TGTGCCAGTGCACCGAACACCGGGGAGCTGTTTTTT
CDR3aa: CASAPNTGELFF

abundance: once
v_gene: TRBV28
d_gene: -
j_gene: TRBJ1-2
CDR3nt: TGTGCCAGCAGTCCGGTTTCCGGGTACTATGGCTACACCTTC
CDR3aa: CASSPVSGYYGYTF

abundance: once
v_gene: TRBV30
d_gene: -
j_gene: TRBJ2-3
CDR3nt: TGTGCCTCCACCCTCCCAGATTCTAGCACAGATACGCAGTATTTT
CDR3aa: CASTLPDSSTDTQYF

abundance: -
v_gene: TRBV10-2
d_gene: -
j_gene: TRBJ2-7
CDR3nt: TGCGCCAGCAGTGAGTCTGGCTACGAGCAGTACTTC
CDR3aa: CASSESGYEQYF

abundance: -
v_gene: TRBV6-5
d_gene: TRBD1
j_gene: TRBJ1-5
CDR3nt: TGTGCCAGCAGTTACTCGAGGACAGGGGACAATCAGCCCCAGCATTTT
CDR3aa: CASSYSRTGDNQPQHF

abundance: -
v_gene: TRBV6-1
d_gene: TRBD2
j_gene: TRBJ2-7
CDR3nt: TGTGCCAGCAGTGGGGGACTAGTGAGTGAGCAGTACTTC
CDR3aa: CASSGGLVSEQYF

abundance: -
v_gene: TRBV28
d_gene: -
j_gene: TRBJ1-5
CDR3nt: TGTGCCAGCAGGACATCGAGAAACAATCAGCCCCAGCATTTT
CDR3aa: CASRTSRNNQPQHF

abundance: -
v_gene: TRBV16
d_gene: TRBD1
j_gene: TRBJ2-7
CDR3nt: TGTGCCAGCACACCAACCAACAGGGGAGACGAGCAGTACTTC
CDR3aa: CASTPTNRGDEQYF

abundance: -
v_gene: TRBV7-6
d_gene: -
j_gene: TRBJ2-3
CDR3nt: TGTGCCAGCAGCTTAGCGGGGGCAGGGCACTACACAGATACGCAGTATTTT
CDR3aa: CASSLAGAGHYTDTQYF

abundance: -
v_gene: TRBV5-1
d_gene: -
j_gene: TRBJ2-7
CDR3nt: TGCGCCAGCAGCTTCTTCCACGGCGGCTTC
CDR3aa: CASSFFHGGF

abundance: -
v_gene: TRBV7-9
d_gene: TRBD1
j_gene: TRBJ2-7
CDR3nt: TGTGCCAGCAGCGGCCGGGACAGTGAGTACTACGAGCAGTACTTC
CDR3aa: CASSGRDSEYYEQYF

abundance: -
v_gene: TRBV29-1
d_gene: TRBD1
j_gene: TRBJ2-7
CDR3nt: TGCAGCACCAGGACAGGGGAGACGTACGAGCAGTACTTC
CDR3aa: CSTRTGETYEQYF

abundance: -
v_gene: TRBV27
d_gene: -
j_gene: TRBJ2-1
CDR3nt: TGTGCCAGCAGTTTAGAGGGTAGCTCCTACAATGAGCAGTTCTTC
CDR3aa: CASSLEGSSYNEQFF

abundance: -
v_gene: TRBV7-3
d_gene: TRBD1
j_gene: TRBJ2-2
CDR3nt: TGTGCCAGCAGCTTAAAGGTGACAGGGCGAAACTCCGGGGAGCTGTTTTTT
CDR3aa: CASSLKVTGRNSGELFF

abundance: once
v_gene: TRBV27
d_gene: -
j_gene: TRBJ1-5
CDR3nt: TGTGCCAGCAGTTGGACAGTCAATCAGCCCCAGCATTTT
CDR3aa: CASSWTVNQPQHF

abundance: -
v_gene: TRBV7-9
d_gene: -
j_gene: TRBJ2-7
CDR3nt: TGTGCCAGCAGCCCATCCCAAGGACACAGGGATTACGAGCAGTACTTC
CDR3aa: CASSPSQGHRDYEQYF

abundance: -
v_gene: TRBV6-5
d_gene: TRBD1
j_gene: TRBJ2-7
CDR3nt: TGTGCCAGCAGGACCACAGGGGACCCCTACGAGCAGTACTTC
CDR3aa: CASRTTGDPYEQYF

abundance: -
v_gene: TRBV30
d_gene: TRBD1
j_gene: TRBJ2-7
CDR3nt: TGTGCCTGGAGTGCCCCTCGGGACAGGGGGCTTGAGCAGTACTTC
CDR3aa: CAWSAPRDRGLEQYF

abundance: -
v_gene: TRBV27
d_gene: -
j_gene: TRBJ2-3
CDR3nt: TGTGCCAGCAGTCCTAGCGCGGGCACAGATACGCAGTATTTT
CDR3aa: CASSPSAGTDTQYF

abundance: medium-sized
v_gene: TRBV5-4
d_gene: -
j_gene: TRBJ2-4
CDR3nt: TGTGCCAGCAGCTTGGCAGGAGGGTTGGCCAAAAACATTCAGTACTTC
CDR3aa: CASSLAGGLAKNIQYF

abundance: -
v_gene: TRBV6-5
d_gene: -
j_gene: TRBJ2-5
CDR3nt: TGTGCCAGCAGTTACTCGGGGGTGGAGGAGACCCAGTACTTC
CDR3aa: CASSYSGVEETQYF

abundance: -
v_gene: TRBV2
d_gene: -
j_gene: TRBJ1-2
CDR3nt: TGTGCCAGCAGTGAGGGGGGGGCGCTTGGCTACACCTTC
CDR3aa: CASSEGGALGYTF

abundance: -
v_gene: TRBV9
d_gene: TRBD2
j_gene: TRBJ2-1
CDR3nt: TGTGCCAGCACCGTTACTAGCGGGGGGGCCTCCAATGAGCAGTTCTTC
CDR3aa: CASTVTSGGASNEQFF

abundance: -
v_gene: TRBV14
d_gene: -
j_gene: TRBJ2-7
CDR3nt: TGTGCCAGCAGCCAACCCGAATTTTCCTACGAGCAGTACTTC
CDR3aa: CASSQPEFSYEQYF

abundance: once
v_gene: TRBV9
d_gene: -
j_gene: TRBJ1-5
CDR3nt: TGTGCCAGCGGACGTGGGGGAGGCAATCAGCCCCAGCATTTT
CDR3aa: CASGRGGGNQPQHF

abundance: -
v_gene: TRBV27
d_gene: -
j_gene: TRBJ2-5
CDR3nt: TGTGCCAGCAGTTTAACCGGGACGGCAAACCAAGAGACCCAGTACTTC
CDR3aa: CASSLTGTANQETQYF

abundance: few
v_gene: TRBV4-2
d_gene: -
j_gene: TRBJ1-1
CDR3nt: TGTGCCAGCAGCCTCGAGTTTGGCACTGAAGCTTTCTTT
CDR3aa: CASSLEFGTEAFF

abundance: -
v_gene: TRBV1
d_gene: -
j_gene: TRBJ2-1
CDR3nt: TGCACCAGCAGCCTCCGAGGTGACAGGGGAGGCGGTGAGCAGTTCTTC
CDR3aa: CTSSLRGDRGGGEQFF

abundance: -
v_gene: TRBV28
d_gene: -
j_gene: TRBJ1-2
CDR3nt: TGTGCCAGCAGTTTGTCTCTAAACTATGGCTACACCTTC
CDR3aa: CASSLSLNYGYTF

abundance: -
v_gene: TRBV27
d_gene: TRBD1
j_gene: TRBJ1-2
CDR3nt: TGTGCCAGCAGTCCGGACAGGGCCGGCTACACCTTC
CDR3aa: CASSPDRAGYTF

abundance: -
v_gene: TRBV5-1
d_gene: TRBD2
j_gene: TRBJ2-7
CDR3nt: TGCGCCAGCAGCTTGGCGGGAGGGCCCTACGAGCAGTACTTC
CDR3aa: CASSLAGGPYEQYF

abundance: -
v_gene: TRBV28
d_gene: TRBD1
j_gene: TRBJ1-5
CDR3nt: TGTGCCAGCAGAATGACAGGGGGCAGCAATCAGCCCCAGCATTTT
CDR3aa: CASRMTGGSNQPQHF

abundance: large
v_gene: TRBV5-1
d_gene: TRBD2
j_gene: TRBJ2-7
CDR3nt: TGCGCCAGCAGATCGGGACTAGCGGGAACTGAGCAGTACTTC
CDR3aa: CASRSGLAGTEQYF

abundance: medium-sized
v_gene: TRBV4-1
d_gene: -
j_gene: TRBJ2-3
CDR3nt: TGCGCCAGCAGCCAAGTACCAGAAGATACGCAGTATTTT
CDR3aa: CASSQVPEDTQYF

abundance: -
v_gene: TRBV5-1
d_gene: TRBD2
j_gene: TRBJ2-5
CDR3nt: TGCGCCAGCAGCGGCCCTAGCGGGGGGCCCCAAGAGACCCAGTACTTC
CDR3aa: CASSGPSGGPQETQYF

abundance: -
v_gene: TRBV19
d_gene: -
j_gene: TRBJ2-2
CDR3nt: TGTGCCAGTAGTATAGGAAGCGGGGAGCTGTTTTTT
CDR3aa: CASSIGSGELFF

abundance: few
v_gene: TRBV9
d_gene: -
j_gene: TRBJ1-2
CDR3nt: TGTGCCAGCAGCGGTAGAGGAAGTAACTATGGCTACACCTTC
CDR3aa: CASSGRGSNYGYTF

abundance: many
v_gene: TRBV6-1
d_gene: -
j_gene: TRBJ1-5
CDR3nt: TGTGCCAGCAGTGAAAGATATAGCAATCAGCCCCAGCATTTT
CDR3aa: CASSERYSNQPQHF

abundance: -
v_gene: TRBV9
d_gene: TRBD1
j_gene: TRBJ1-1
CDR3nt: TGTGCCAGCAGCATGCCGAGGGACAGGGGGGTCGACACTGAAGCTTTCTTT
CDR3aa: CASSMPRDRGVDTEAFF

abundance: -
v_gene: TRBV29-1
d_gene: -
j_gene: TRBJ1-2
CDR3nt: TGCAGCGTTGAGCCTGAGCGGGGGTATGGCTACACCTTC
CDR3aa: CSVEPERGYGYTF

abundance: -
v_gene: TRBV5-5
d_gene: -
j_gene: TRBJ2-7
CDR3nt: TGTGCCAGCAGCCAGGCCGTGTTGAGCGAGCAGTACTTC
CDR3aa: CASSQAVLSEQYF

abundance: -
v_gene: TRBV18
d_gene: -
j_gene: TRBJ2-7
CDR3nt: TGTGCCAGCTCACCACCGGACGGCTACGAGCAGTACTTC
CDR3aa: CASSPPDGYEQYF

abundance: few
v_gene: TRBV30
d_gene: TRBD1
j_gene: TRBJ1-5
CDR3nt: TGTGCCTGGTCCAGAGGGACAGATAGCAATCAGCCCCAGCATTTT
CDR3aa: CAWSRGTDSNQPQHF

abundance: -
v_gene: TRBV7-2
d_gene: -
j_gene: TRBJ1-5
CDR3nt: TGTGCCAGCAGCTTAGGGGACGGCGCTCAACCCCAGCATTTT
CDR3aa: CASSLGDGAQPQHF

abundance: -
v_gene: TRBV7-8
d_gene: -
j_gene: TRBJ2-3
CDR3nt: TGTGCCAGCAAATCGGAGCCTGGCACAGATACGCAGTATTTT
CDR3aa: CASKSEPGTDTQYF

abundance: -
v_gene: TRBV9
d_gene: -
j_gene: TRBJ1-2
CDR3nt: TGTGCCAGCAAGGGGGGTGGCTACACCTTC
CDR3aa: CASKGGGYTF

abundance: -
v_gene: TRBV11-3
d_gene: TRBD2
j_gene: TRBJ2-1
CDR3nt: TGTGCCAGCAGCTGGGACGGGACTAGCGGGACAAATGAGCAGTTCTTC
CDR3aa: CASSWDGTSGTNEQFF

abundance: once
v_gene: TRBV5-1
d_gene: -
j_gene: TRBJ2-7
CDR3nt: TGCGCCAGCAGCCCCCGCAATACAGGATATAGCTCCTACGAGCAGTACTTC
CDR3aa: CASSPRNTGYSSYEQYF

abundance: -
v_gene: TRBV5-5
d_gene: -
j_gene: TRBJ1-1
CDR3nt: TGTGCCAGCAGCTTGAGGGGAACGAACACTGAAGCTTTCTTT
CDR3aa: CASSLRGTNTEAFF